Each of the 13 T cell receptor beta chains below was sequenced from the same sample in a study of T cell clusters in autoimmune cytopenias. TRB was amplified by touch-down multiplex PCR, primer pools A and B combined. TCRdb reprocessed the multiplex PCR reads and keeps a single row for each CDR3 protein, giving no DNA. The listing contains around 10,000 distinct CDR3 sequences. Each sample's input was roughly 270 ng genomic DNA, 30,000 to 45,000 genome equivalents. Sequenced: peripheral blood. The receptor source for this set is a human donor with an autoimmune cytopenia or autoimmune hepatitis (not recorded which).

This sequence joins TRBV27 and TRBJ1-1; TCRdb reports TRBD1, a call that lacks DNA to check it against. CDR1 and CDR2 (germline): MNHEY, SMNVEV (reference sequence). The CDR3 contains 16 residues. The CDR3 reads CASSLGQGQVNTEAFF.

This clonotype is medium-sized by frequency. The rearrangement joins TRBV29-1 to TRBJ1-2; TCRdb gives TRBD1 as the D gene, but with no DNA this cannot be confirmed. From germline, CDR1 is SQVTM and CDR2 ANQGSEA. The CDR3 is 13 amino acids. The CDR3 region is CSTLSRTDYGYTF.

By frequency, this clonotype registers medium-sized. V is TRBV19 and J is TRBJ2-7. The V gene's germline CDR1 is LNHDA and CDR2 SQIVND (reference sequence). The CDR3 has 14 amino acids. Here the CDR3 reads CASSIGGRFYEQYF.

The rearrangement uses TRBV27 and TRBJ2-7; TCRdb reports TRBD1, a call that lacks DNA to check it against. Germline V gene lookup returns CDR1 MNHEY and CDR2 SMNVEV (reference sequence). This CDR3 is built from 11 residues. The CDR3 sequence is CATSTGLEQYF.

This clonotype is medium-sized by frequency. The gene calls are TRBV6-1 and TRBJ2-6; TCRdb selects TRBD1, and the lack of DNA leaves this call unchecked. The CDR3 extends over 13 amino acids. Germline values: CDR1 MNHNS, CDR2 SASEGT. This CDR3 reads CASGASGANVLTF.

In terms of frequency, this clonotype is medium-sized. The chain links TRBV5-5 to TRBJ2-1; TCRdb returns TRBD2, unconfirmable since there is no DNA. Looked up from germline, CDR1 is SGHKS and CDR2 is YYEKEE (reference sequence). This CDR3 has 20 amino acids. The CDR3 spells CASSNIPGLAGVGSYNEQFF.

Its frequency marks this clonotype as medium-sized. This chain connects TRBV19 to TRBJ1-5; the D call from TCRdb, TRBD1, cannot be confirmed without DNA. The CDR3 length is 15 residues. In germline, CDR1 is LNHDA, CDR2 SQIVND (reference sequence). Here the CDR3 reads CASRTGQGSNQPQHF. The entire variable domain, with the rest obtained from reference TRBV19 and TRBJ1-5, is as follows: DGGITQSPKYLFRKEGQNVTLSCEQNLNHDAMYWYRQDPGQGLRLIYYSQIVNDFQKGDIAEGYSVSREKKESFPLTVTSAQKNPTAFYLCASRTGQGSNQPQHFGDGTRLSIL.

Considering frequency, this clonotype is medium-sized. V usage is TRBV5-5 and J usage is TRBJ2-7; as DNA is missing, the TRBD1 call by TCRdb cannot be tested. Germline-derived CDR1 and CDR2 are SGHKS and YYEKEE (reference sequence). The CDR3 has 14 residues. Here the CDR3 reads CASSHRQVNYEQYF.

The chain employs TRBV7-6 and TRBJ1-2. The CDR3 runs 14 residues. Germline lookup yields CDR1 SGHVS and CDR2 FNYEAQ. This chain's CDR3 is CASSLAGANYGYTF.

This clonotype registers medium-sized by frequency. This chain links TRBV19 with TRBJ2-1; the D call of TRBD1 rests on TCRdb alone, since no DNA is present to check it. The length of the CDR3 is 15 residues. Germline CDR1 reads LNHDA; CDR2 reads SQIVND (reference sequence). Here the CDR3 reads CASSTGASSYNEQFF. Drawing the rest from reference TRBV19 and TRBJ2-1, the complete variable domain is DGGITQSPKYLFRKEGQNVTLSCEQNLNHDAMYWYRQDPGQGLRLIYYSQIVNDFQKGDIAEGYSVSREKKESFPLTVTSAQKNPTAFYLCASSTGASSYNEQFFGPGTRLTVL.

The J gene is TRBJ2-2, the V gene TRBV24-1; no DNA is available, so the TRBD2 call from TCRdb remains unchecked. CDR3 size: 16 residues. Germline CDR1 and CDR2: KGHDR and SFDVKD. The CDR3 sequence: CATSDYLAGNTGELFF.

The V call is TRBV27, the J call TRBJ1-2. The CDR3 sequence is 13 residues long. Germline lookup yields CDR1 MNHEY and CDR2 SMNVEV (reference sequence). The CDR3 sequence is CASSHQSNYGYTF.

The CDR3: CASSFPLSGGPTDEQFF. The chain carries TRBV7-9 and TRBJ2-1; TCRdb lists TRBD2, though no DNA is available to test this call. The CDR3 is 17 amino acids. Per the germline V gene, CDR1 is SEHNR and CDR2 is FQNEAQ (reference sequence).